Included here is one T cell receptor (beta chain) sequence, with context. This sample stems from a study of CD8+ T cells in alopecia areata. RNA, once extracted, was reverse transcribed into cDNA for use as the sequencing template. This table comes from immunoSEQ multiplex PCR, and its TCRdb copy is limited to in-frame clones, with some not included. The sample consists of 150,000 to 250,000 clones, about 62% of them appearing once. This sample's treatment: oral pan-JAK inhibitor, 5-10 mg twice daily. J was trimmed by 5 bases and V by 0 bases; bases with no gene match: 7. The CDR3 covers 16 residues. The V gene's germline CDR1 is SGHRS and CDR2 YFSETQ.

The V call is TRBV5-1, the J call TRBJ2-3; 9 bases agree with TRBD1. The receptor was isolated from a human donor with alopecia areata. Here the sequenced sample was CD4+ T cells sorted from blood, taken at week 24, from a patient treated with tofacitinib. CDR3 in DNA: TGCGCCAGCAGCTTGGAGTACAGGGGGCGGGAAGATACGCAGTATTTT. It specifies CASSLEYRGREDTQYF.